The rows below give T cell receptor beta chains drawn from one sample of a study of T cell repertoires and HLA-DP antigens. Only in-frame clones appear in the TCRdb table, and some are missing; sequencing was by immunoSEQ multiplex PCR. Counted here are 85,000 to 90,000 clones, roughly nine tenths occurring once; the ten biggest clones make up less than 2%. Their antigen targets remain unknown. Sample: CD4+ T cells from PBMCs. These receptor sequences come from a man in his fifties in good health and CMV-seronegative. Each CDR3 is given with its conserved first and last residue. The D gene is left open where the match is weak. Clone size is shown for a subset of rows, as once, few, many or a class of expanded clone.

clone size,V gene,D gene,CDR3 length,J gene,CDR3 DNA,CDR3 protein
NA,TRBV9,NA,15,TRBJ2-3,TGTGCCAGCAGCCTCGGTTGGACGAGCACAGATACGCAGTATTTT,CASSLGWTSTDTQYF
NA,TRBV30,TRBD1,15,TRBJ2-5,TGTGCCTGGAGTGTACTCGGACAGGGGGGAGAGACCCAGTACTTC,CAWSVLGQGGETQYF
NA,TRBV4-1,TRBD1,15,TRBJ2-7,TGCGCCAGCAGCCGCACCGGACAGGGATCCTACGAGCAGTACTTC,CASSRTGQGSYEQYF
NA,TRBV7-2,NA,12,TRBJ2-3,TGTGCCAGCAGCTCCCAGGGCGATACGCAGTATTTT,CASSSQGDTQYF
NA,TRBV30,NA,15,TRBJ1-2,TGTGCCTTACCAACGATCTTACAGTCTAACTATGGCTACACCTTC,CALPTILQSNYGYTF
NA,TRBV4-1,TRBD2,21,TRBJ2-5,TGCGCCAGCAGCCAAGGTTACGGGACTAGCGGGGGGACGCGAATGGGAGAGACCCAGTACTTC,CASSQGYGTSGGTRMGETQYF
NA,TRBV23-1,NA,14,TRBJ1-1,TGCGCCAGCAGTCAATCGAGCCACAGGCTTGAAGCTTTCTTT,CASSQSSHRLEAFF
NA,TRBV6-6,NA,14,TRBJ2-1,TGTGCCAGCAGTTTTGGGGGTGGGAGCAATGAGCAGTTCTTC,CASSFGGGSNEQFF
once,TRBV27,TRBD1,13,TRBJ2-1,TGTGCCAGCAGGGGGCAGGGGGACAATGAGCAGTTCTTC,CASRGQGDNEQFF
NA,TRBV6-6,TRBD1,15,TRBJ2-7,TGTGCCAGCAGTTACTTAGGGACAGTTACCTACGAGCAGTACTTC,CASSYLGTVTYEQYF
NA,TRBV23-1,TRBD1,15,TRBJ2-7,TGCGCCAGCAGTCAAGACAGGGGGGACTCCTACGAGCAGTACTTC,CASSQDRGDSYEQYF
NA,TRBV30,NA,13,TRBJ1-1,TGTGCCTGGAGTAGTCTCAGGGTCGCTGAAGCTTTCTTT,CAWSSLRVAEAFF
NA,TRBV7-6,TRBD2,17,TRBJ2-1,TGTGCCAGCAGCTTAGTGTTCGGGACTAGCGGACACAATGAGCAGTTCTTC,CASSLVFGTSGHNEQFF
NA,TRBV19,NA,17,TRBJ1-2,TGTGCCAGTACCGATAGTCAGACAGGACGACGCAACTATGGCTACACCTTC,CASTDSQTGRRNYGYTF
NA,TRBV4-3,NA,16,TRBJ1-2,TGCGCCAGCAGCCAAGGGAGAATGGGGGCTCACTATGGCTACACCTTC,CASSQGRMGAHYGYTF
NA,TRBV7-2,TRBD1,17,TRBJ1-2,TGTGCCAGCAGCCCCGGTGGGCAGGGGGGGGTTAACTATGGCTACACCTTC,CASSPGGQGGVNYGYTF
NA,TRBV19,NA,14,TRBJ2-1,TGTGCCAGTAGTACCTACAGGGAAGCTGATGAGCAGTTCTTC,CASSTYREADEQFF
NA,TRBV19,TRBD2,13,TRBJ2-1,TGTGCCAGTAGTCCTAGCGGAAGAGAAAGACAGTTCTTC,CASSPSGRERQFF
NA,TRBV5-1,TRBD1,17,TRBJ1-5,TGCGCCAGCAGCCCGGGGGACAGACTTGATGGCAATCAGCCCCAGCATTTT,CASSPGDRLDGNQPQHF
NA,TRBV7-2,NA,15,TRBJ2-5,TGTGCCAGCAGCTTAGAAATGAGGGGTTGGGAGACCCAGTACTTC,CASSLEMRGWETQYF
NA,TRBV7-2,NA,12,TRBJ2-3,TGTGCCAGCAGCTCCCAGGGAGATACGCAGTATTTT,CASSSQGDTQYF
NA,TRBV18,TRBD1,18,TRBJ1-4,TGTGCCAGCTCACCCTCCATTCTCGGGACAGGGAGTAACGAAAAACTGTTTTTT,CASSPSILGTGSNEKLFF
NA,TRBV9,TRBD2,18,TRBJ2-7,TGTGCCAGCAGCGTAGGGCTAGCGGGAGGCACACTCACCTACGAGCAGTACTTC,CASSVGLAGGTLTYEQYF
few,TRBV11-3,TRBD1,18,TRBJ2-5,TGTGCCAGCAGTTCGATCACCGGACGGGACAGCAAACAAGAGACCCAGTACTTC,CASSSITGRDSKQETQYF
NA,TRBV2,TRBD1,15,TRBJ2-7,TGTGCCAGCAGGACGATCGGACAGGGACCCTACGAGCAGTACTTC,CASRTIGQGPYEQYF
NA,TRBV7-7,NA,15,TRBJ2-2,TGTGCTAGCAGCCCGACCGGGGTTGGCACCGGGGAGCTGTTTTTT,CASSPTGVGTGELFF
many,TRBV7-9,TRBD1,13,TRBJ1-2,TGTGCCAGCAGCTCCCCGGGACAGGGGGCTTACACCTTC,CASSSPGQGAYTF
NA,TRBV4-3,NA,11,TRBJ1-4,TGCGCCAGCAGCCAGGCTGAAAAACTGTTTTTT,CASSQAEKLFF
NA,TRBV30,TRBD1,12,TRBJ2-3,TGTGCCTGGAGTTCCGGGACAGGGTCAACGTATTTT,CAWSSGTGSTYF
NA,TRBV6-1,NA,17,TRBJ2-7,TGTGCCAGCAGTGAAGCAATTCAGGGGCGCCTAAGCTATGAGCAGTACTTC,CASSEAIQGRLSYEQYF
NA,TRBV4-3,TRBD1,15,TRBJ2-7,TGCGCCAGCAGCCAGACTCCGGGACAGAGTTACGAGCAGTACTTC,CASSQTPGQSYEQYF
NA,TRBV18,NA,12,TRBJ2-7,TGTGCCAGCTCACCACTCGGTGACGAGCAGTACTTC,CASSPLGDEQYF
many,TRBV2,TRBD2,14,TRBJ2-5,TGTGCCAGCAGTCCCGGGACTAGTTCCGGGACCCAGTACTTC,CASSPGTSSGTQYF
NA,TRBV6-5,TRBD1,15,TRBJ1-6,TGTGCCAGCAGAGAGGACAGGACTAATAATTCACCCCTCCACTTT,CASREDRTNNSPLHF
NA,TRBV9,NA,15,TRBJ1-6,TGTGCCAGCAGCGTAGGGGAGACACATAATTCACCCCTCCACTTT,CASSVGETHNSPLHF
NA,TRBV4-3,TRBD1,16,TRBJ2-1,TGCGCCAGCAGCCAAGTAGTAGGACAGGGGCACAATGAGCAGTTCTTC,CASSQVVGQGHNEQFF
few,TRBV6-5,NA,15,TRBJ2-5,TGTGCCAGCATTCCGGGGGGCGCGAGACAAGAGACCCAGTACTTC,CASIPGGARQETQYF
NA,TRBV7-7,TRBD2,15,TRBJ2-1,TGTGCTAGCAGTCTAGCGGGGGGGCCCTACAATGAGCAGTTCTTC,CASSLAGGPYNEQFF
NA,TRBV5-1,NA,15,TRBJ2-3,TGCGCCAGCAGCTTGCGGCGGGGCGGAGGGGGTACGCAGTATTTT,CASSLRRGGGGTQYF
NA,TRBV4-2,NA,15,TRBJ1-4,TGTGCCAGCAACCTCATGACAGAGACTAATGAAAAACTGTTTTTT,CASNLMTETNEKLFF
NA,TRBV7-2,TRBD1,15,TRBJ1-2,TGTGCCAGCAGCTACCGACAGGGGGAGAACTATGGCTACACCTTC,CASSYRQGENYGYTF
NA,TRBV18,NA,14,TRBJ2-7,TGTGCCAGCTCACCCGGGACTCTACTCTACGAGCAGTACTTC,CASSPGTLLYEQYF
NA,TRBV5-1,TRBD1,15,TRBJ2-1,TGCGCCAGCGGGATGGGACAGGTCTCTTCCAATGAGCAGTTCTTC,CASGMGQVSSNEQFF
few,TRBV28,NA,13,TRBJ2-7,TGTGCCAGCAGTTTTCGGGGACCGGCCGAGCAGTACTTC,CASSFRGPAEQYF
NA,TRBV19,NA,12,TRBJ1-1,TGTGCCAGTAGTACTCTCTATTCTGAAGCTTTCTTT,CASSTLYSEAFF
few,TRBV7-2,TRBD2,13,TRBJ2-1,TGTGCCAGCAGCTTGACTAGCCTTAATGAGCAGTTCTTC,CASSLTSLNEQFF
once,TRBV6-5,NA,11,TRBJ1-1,TGTGCCAGCAGTACCGGGTTTGAAGCTTTCTTT,CASSTGFEAFF
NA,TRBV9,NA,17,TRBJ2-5,TGTGCCAGCAGCGTAGGAGGGATTAGCGGAGGACAAGAGACCCAGTACTTC,CASSVGGISGGQETQYF
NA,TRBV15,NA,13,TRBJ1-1,TGTGCCACCAGCAGAGATCGGGCCAGGGAAGCTTTCTTT,CATSRDRAREAFF
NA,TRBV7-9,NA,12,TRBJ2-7,TGTGCCCTAGGCGGGCCTGCCTACGAGCAGTACTTC,CALGGPAYEQYF